This T cell receptor beta chain was profiled in a study of cytomegalovirus exposure and HLA in healthy donors. Broader study findings: Upon later analysis, TCR association rates were observed to vary by HLA locus, being highest for DRB1 and lowest for HLA-C. A few of the chains that were CMV-associated were confirmed in vitro to be specific for CMV antigens.

Researchers ran the PCR with 60 Vbeta and 13 Jbeta primers. Per the original methods: In a later analysis, the count reached 80 million or so unique TCR beta chains, with about 12 million shared. Assay used: immunoSEQ multiplex PCR; TCRdb lists only in-frame clones, some missing. Clone size and the V and J calls come from that table; the DNA yielded D and trimming. The sample has 200,000 to 250,000 clones, about 84% seen once. This CDR3 is built from 12 residues. With 4 bases removed from V and 9 bases from J, the gap between germline ends came to 13 bases. Germline assignment: CDR1 SGDLS and CDR2 YYNGEE. A word on this clone: Its cognate antigen is unknown.

The gene calls are TRBV9 and TRBJ2-5; a possible D gene is TRBD1 (5 bases). This TCR was recovered from a human donor in good health. The sequencing input was PBMCs. As DNA, the CDR3 is TGTGCCAGCAGCCAACTCAGGGCGTCCCAGTACTTC. Protein sequence: CASSQLRASQYF.